These T cell receptor beta chains were read from a single sample in a study of blood T cell repertoires in COVID-19. Some clones are missing from TCRdb's copy, which holds only in-frame ones; the method was immunoSEQ multiplex PCR. The data show under 300,000 clones, more than 75% seen once. Material for sequencing was peripheral blood. Receptors originate from a woman between 40 and 55 years old who had recovered from COVID-19. Each CDR3 is given with its conserved first and last residue. Each record gives: clone size, J gene, D gene, V gene, CDR3 protein, CDR3 DNA. D genes are given only for firm matches. A clone size is listed for some rows: how often the clone was seen (once, few, many), or a class if it is expanded.

>once|TRBJ2-3|NA|TRBV7-2
CASSLASGGVRTDTQYF
TGTGCCAGCAGCTTAGCGTCCGGGGGTGTTCGCACAGATACGCAGTATTTT
>NA|TRBJ2-2|TRBD2|TRBV11-2
CASSLLIAGGLTGELFF
TGTGCCAGCAGCTTACTCATAGCGGGAGGACTCACCGGGGAGCTGTTTTTT
>NA|TRBJ1-2|NA|TRBV3-1/TRBV3-2
CASSQGSRGRYGYTF
TGTGCCAGCAGCCAAGGTTCCAGGGGAAGGTATGGCTACACCTTC
>NA|TRBJ2-1|NA|TRBV4-1
CASRLGGFLGEQFF
TGCGCCAGCAGGCTTGGGGGGTTTTTGGGTGAGCAGTTCTTC
>NA|TRBJ2-5|TRBD2|TRBV30
CACNSPGRVGETQYF
TGTGCCTGCAACAGCCCGGGGAGGGTGGGTGAGACCCAGTACTTC
>NA|TRBJ1-6|NA|TRBV12-3/TRBV12-4
CASSLNSPLHF
TGTGCCAGCAGTCTGAATTCACCCCTCCACTTT
>NA|TRBJ2-2|NA|TRBV20-1
CSAQGRGELFF
TGCAGTGCCCAGGGGCGCGGGGAGCTGTTTTTT
>NA|TRBJ2-1|NA|TRBV19
CASSRYSSYNEQFF
TGTGCCAGTAGTAGGTACTCTTCCTACAATGAGCAGTTCTTC
>many|TRBJ1-2|TRBD1|TRBV19
CASSFSPGTGFNYGYTF
TGTGCCAGTAGTTTCTCACCCGGGACAGGATTTAACTATGGCTACACCTTC
>many|TRBJ1-4|NA|TRBV29-1
CSADERGKLFF
TGCAGCGCCGACGAGCGGGGAAAACTGTTTTTT
>NA|TRBJ2-1|NA|TRBV27
CASRKQGSGYNEQFF
TGTGCCAGCAGGAAACAGGGTTCGGGCTACAATGAGCAGTTCTTC
>NA|TRBJ1-5|NA|TRBV19
CASGRGNQPQHF
TGTGCCAGTGGGAGGGGGAATCAGCCCCAGCATTTT
>NA|TRBJ1-2|TRBD1|TRBV18
CASSTGQGYNYGYTF
TGTGCCAGCTCAACGGGACAGGGGTATAACTATGGCTACACCTTC
>NA|TRBJ2-3|TRBD2|TRBV7-8
CASSPPRGQDYRSGRFGDTQYF
TGTGCCAGCAGCCCCCCGCGGGGGCAGGACTACCGTAGCGGGAGGTTTGGAGATACGCAGTATTTT
>NA|TRBJ2-1|TRBD2|TRBV5-1
CASSLALLAGVGEQFF
TGCGCCAGCAGCTTGGCCCTCCTAGCGGGAGTCGGTGAGCAGTTCTTC
>NA|TRBJ2-1|TRBD2|TRBV4-1
CASSHRASGGEQFF
TGCGCCAGCAGCCATAGGGCTAGCGGGGGTGAGCAGTTCTTC
>once|TRBJ2-7|NA|TRBV11-1
CASSPAGRRSPYEQYF
TGTGCCAGCAGCCCGGCGGGGCGGCGGAGCCCCTACGAGCAGTACTTC
>NA|TRBJ2-3|NA|TRBV7-6
CASSLGQASTDTQYF
TGTGCCAGCAGCTTAGGGCAGGCTAGCACAGATACGCAGTATTTT
>few|TRBJ2-2|NA|TRBV19
CASSTGANTGELFF
TGTGCCAGTAGTACGGGGGCGAACACCGGGGAGCTGTTTTTT
>NA|TRBJ1-3|TRBD1|TRBV5-6
CASSFSPGGTASGNTIYF
TGTGCCAGCAGCTTTTCTCCCGGCGGGACAGCCTCTGGAAACACCATATATTTT
>NA|TRBJ2-3|TRBD2|TRBV19
CASSIGGLALDTQYF
TGTGCCAGTAGTATAGGGGGACTAGCTTTGGATACGCAGTATTTT
>NA|TRBJ2-2|TRBD2|TRBV6-5
CASRGLAANTGELFF
TGTGCCAGCAGGGGACTAGCGGCAAACACCGGGGAGCTGTTTTTT
>once|TRBJ2-2|NA|TRBV5-1
CASSLAGGNTGELFF
TGCGCCAGCAGCTTGGCCGGCGGGAACACCGGGGAGCTGTTTTTT
>NA|TRBJ1-2|NA|TRBV28
CASSPGGSPNYGYTF
TGTGCCAGCAGTCCAGGTGGGAGCCCCAACTATGGCTACACCTTC
>few|TRBJ2-3|TRBD2|TRBV9
CASSASKIAGGPRTDTQYF
TGTGCCAGCAGCGCCAGTAAAATAGCGGGAGGGCCGCGCACAGATACGCAGTATTTT
>NA|TRBJ2-1|TRBD2|TRBV10-3
CAISDPSGTGSREQFF
TGTGCCATCAGTGACCCCAGCGGGACTGGTTCCCGGGAGCAGTTCTTC
>NA|TRBJ2-7|NA|TRBV5-6
CASSLSSSVYEQYF
TGTGCCAGCAGCTTGTCTAGTTCTGTCTACGAGCAGTACTTC
>once|TRBJ1-2|NA|TRBV7-7
CASSLRGRGKYGYTF
TGTGCTAGCAGCTTGAGGGGCCGCGGGAAATATGGCTACACCTTC
>NA|TRBJ2-6|NA|TRBV7-2
CASSLVATGANVLTF
TGTGCCAGCAGCTTAGTAGCTACTGGGGCCAACGTCCTGACTTTC
>NA|TRBJ1-4|NA|TRBV6-1
CASSEGTANEKLFF
TGTGCCAGCAGTGAAGGGACAGCTAATGAAAAACTGTTTTTT
>NA|TRBJ2-1|TRBD1|TRBV18
CASSPPGRGPRASGGNEQFF
TGTGCCAGCTCACCACCGGGCAGAGGGCCGAGGGCCTCAGGGGGCAATGAGCAGTTCTTC
>NA|TRBJ2-1|NA|TRBV27
CASSLGLASYNEQFF
TGTGCCAGCAGTTTAGGTCTAGCGTCCTACAATGAGCAGTTCTTC
>few|TRBJ1-4|TRBD1|TRBV15
CATLLRRDRVEKLFF
TGTGCCACCCTCCTCCGGCGGGACAGGGTCGAAAAACTGTTTTTT